The 18 T cell receptor beta chains listed next were all sequenced from one sample in a study of T cell repertoires in ileal Crohn's disease. Time point denoted: neoterminal ileum biopsy at postoperative endoscopy, about 6 months after surgery. Profiled with immunoSEQ multiplex PCR; TCRdb holds only in-frame clones, not every one. The sample carries about 62,000 clones, 85% to 90% recorded once. Sequenced input: ileal tissue. The receptors shown here come from an adult with Crohn's disease.

The chain couples TRBV9 to TRBJ2-5; 7 nucleotides agree with TRBD1. Germline V gene sequence: CDR1 SGDLS, CDR2 YYNGEE. The CDR3 sequence is 15 residues long. With 1 base clipped from V and 5 bases from J, the junction kept 8 bases outside the gene matches. Here the CDR3 reads CASSVRAGGMETQYF. The CDR3 nucleotides read TGTGCCAGCAGCGTAAGGGCAGGGGGTATGGAGACCCAGTACTTC.

This chain links TRBV6-5 with TRBJ1-1, with 8 bases matching TRBD1. V was clipped by 6 bases and J by 1 base; unmatched bases: 4. Looked up from germline, CDR1 is MNHEY and CDR2 is SVGAGI. The length of the CDR3 is 14 residues. CDR3 protein: CASRPDRGNTEAFF. In DNA, the CDR3 is TGTGCCAGCAGACCCGACAGGGGGAACACTGAAGCTTTCTTT.

The rearrangement uses TRBV18 and TRBJ2-1; 7 nucleotides match TRBD1. Per the germline V gene, CDR1 is KGHSH and CDR2 is LQKENI. This CDR3 is 13 amino acids long. V gave up 3 bases and J gave up 6 bases; unmatched junction bases: 2. As DNA, the CDR3 is TGTGCCAGCTCACCTACAGGGGTCAATGAGCAGTTCTTC. Protein product: CASSPTGVNEQFF.

The chain carries TRBV14 and TRBJ1-2, with 7 bases fitting TRBD1. CDR1 is SGHDN, CDR2 FVKESK, per germline. The junction had 3 bases not matched to a gene; V was cut back by 0 bases and J by 2 bases. The CDR3 covers 15 residues. This chain's CDR3 is CASSQEWDSNYGYTF. The CDR3 DNA reads TGTGCCAGCAGCCAAGAGTGGGACAGCAACTATGGCTACACCTTC.

This clone was seen only once. The chain joins TRBV6-1 to TRBJ2-3; TRBD1 aligns across 10 bases. Looked up from germline, CDR1 is MNHNS and CDR2 is SASEGT. With 1 base clipped from V and 4 bases from J, the junction kept 2 bases outside the gene matches. This CDR3 is built from 15 residues. This CDR3 is CASSEGGTGADTQYF. The CDR3, as DNA: TGTGCCAGCAGTGAAGGGGGGACAGGGGCAGATACGCAGTATTTT.

The chain employs TRBV9 and TRBJ2-1; 8 bases match TRBD2. The germline CDR1 and CDR2 sequences are SGDLS and YYNGEE. The CDR3 covers 15 residues. V shed 3 bases and J 0 bases; nucleotides not matched to a gene: 2. The CDR3 coding sequence is TGTGCCAGCAGCGAAAGCGGGGGCTCCTACAATGAGCAGTTCTTC. Its protein is CASSESGGSYNEQFF.

This clone occurred once. CDR3 DNA: TGTGCCAGCAGCTTGAATCAGGGAGAGACCCAGTACTTC. It encodes CASSLNQGETQYF. The rearrangement uses TRBV5-4 and TRBJ2-5; perhaps TRBD1 as D (5 bases). Trimming took 1 base from V and 4 from J, leaving 8 bases between them. The CDR3 spans 13 residues. Germline-derived CDR1 and CDR2 are SGHNT and YYREEE (reference sequence).

The genes are TRBV5-4 and TRBJ1-2; a weak D match, TRBD1 (5 bases). Germline loops: CDR1 SGHNT, CDR2 YYREEE (reference sequence). The CDR3 is made up of 13 amino acids. Trimming left V 0 bases short and J 8 bases short, with 11 bases between. The CDR3 DNA is TGTGCCAGCAGCTTGGGCGGGGGAAGGGGCTACACCTTC. This sequence encodes CASSLGGGRGYTF.

V usage is TRBV18 and J usage is TRBJ2-1; 8 nucleotides line up with TRBD1. Unmatched junction bases numbered 2, after V lost 4 bases and J lost 0 bases. The CDR3 covers 15 residues. Per germline, CDR1 KGHSH and CDR2 LQKENI. Written as DNA, the CDR3 is TGTGCCAGCTCACGCGACAGGGGCTCCTACAATGAGCAGTTCTTC. Translating it yields CASSRDRGSYNEQFF.

As for this clone: This same CDR3 is encoded by further DNA sequences in the sample. This chain uses TRBV5-1 with TRBJ1-6, with D uncertain. V lost 3 bases and J 4 bases, leaving 11 bases between the germline ends. The CDR3 is 15 amino acids. Germline-derived CDR1 and CDR2 are SGHRS and YFSETQ. DNA of the CDR3: TGCGCCAGCAGCTACAGCACAGATTATAATTCACCCCTCCACTTT. Protein product: CASSYSTDYNSPLHF.

This sequence joins TRBV7-2 and TRBJ2-5, with 8 bases matching TRBD2. Looked up from germline, CDR1 is SGHTA and CDR2 is FQGNSA. J lost 6 bases, V lost 0 bases, and 12 bases had no gene match. CDR3 size: 17 residues. The CDR3, as DNA: TGTGCCAGCAGCTTAGCAAGTATTGGGACTAGGGGACAGACCCAGTACTTC. Protein product: CASSLASIGTRGQTQYF.

This sequence joins TRBV18 and TRBJ1-2; D is uncertain. V dropped 2 bases and J dropped 7 bases, with 11 bases sitting between them. In germline, CDR1 is KGHSH, CDR2 LQKENI. The length of the CDR3 is 13 residues. CDR3 sequence: CASSPTLKSGYTF. The CDR3 DNA reads as TGTGCCAGCTCACCAACGCTAAAGAGTGGCTACACCTTC.

CDR3 loop: CASTLSGVETEAFF. The CDR3 bases are TGCGCCAGCACCCTGTCAGGGGTAGAAACTGAAGCTTTCTTT. The genes are TRBV4-3 and TRBJ1-1, with D maybe TRBD1 (6 bases). CDR3 length equals 14 residues. Trimming shortened V by 7 bases and J by 5 bases, and 17 bases separated the two germline ends. Germline V gives CDR1 LGHNA, CDR2 YSLEER.

DNA of the CDR3: TGTGCCAGCAGCTTTCGGGGGGGCAACACTGAAGCTTTCTTT. It translates to CASSFRGGNTEAFF. The genes are TRBV5-4 and TRBJ1-1; D might be TRBD1 (6 bases). Germline-derived CDR1 and CDR2 are SGHNT and YYREEE (reference sequence). Trimming cost V 2 bases and J 2 bases, with 10 bases left between them. The CDR3 spans 14 residues.

The chain joins TRBV5-1 to TRBJ1-2; 7 nucleotides line up with TRBD1. The CDR3 loop spans 14 amino acids. Germline V lookup: CDR1 SGHRS, CDR2 YFSETQ. With V trimmed by 4 bases and J by 5 bases, 8 bases remained unmatched. CDR3 nucleotides: TGCGCCAGCAGCATCCCGGGACAGACATATGGCTACACCTTC. Translating gives CASSIPGQTYGYTF.

The chain has TRBV25-1 and TRBJ1-3, with D possibly matching TRBD1 (6 bases). The V gene lost 7 bases and the J gene lost 0 bases, with 10 bases spanning the gap. The CDR3 sequence is 14 residues long. Germline V CDR1 and CDR2: MGHDK, SYGVNS. CDR3 DNA sequence: TGTGCCAGCACTCAGACAGGCTCTGGAAACACCATATATTTT. Translation: CASTQTGSGNTIYF. The whole variable domain, remainder taken from reference TRBV25-1 and TRBJ1-3, is EADIYQTPRYLVIGTGKKITLECSQTMGHDKMYWYQQDPGMELHLIHYSYGVNSTEKGDLSSESTVSRIRTEHFPLTLESARPSHTSQYLCASTQTGSGNTIYFGEGSWLTVV.

V usage is TRBV7-9 and J usage is TRBJ2-5; a weak D match, TRBD2 (5 bases). The CDR3 is 14 amino acids. V was clipped by 1 base and J by 2 bases, with 8 bases between them. Germline V gene sequence: CDR1 SEHNR, CDR2 FQNEAQ (reference sequence). CDR3 nucleotide sequence: TGTGCCAGCAGCTTAGGCGGAGGACAAGAGACCCAGTACTTC. Translating gives CASSLGGGQETQYF.

V and J are TRBV5-4 and TRBJ1-2; D gene uncertain. Germline V gene lookup returns CDR1 SGHNT and CDR2 YYREEE (reference sequence). This CDR3 spans 15 amino acids. V dropped 0 bases and J dropped 1 base, with 10 bases sitting between them. CDR3 amino acids: CASSLGLLDNYGYTF. The CDR3 DNA reads as TGTGCCAGCAGCTTGGGGCTACTAGATAACTATGGCTACACCTTC.